This T cell receptor beta chain was captured by sequencing in a study of T cells expressing NK-cell markers. Overall study findings and caveats: There were a handful of donors in whom these clonotypes also led the CD3+CD56-NKG2C+ fraction. The HCMV specificity of the expanded NKG2C+ T cell clones stayed unresolved.

This CDR3 is built from 17 residues. The germline V gene encodes CDR1 SGHRS and CDR2 YFSETQ. As the method of synthesis, 5'RACE template switching with UMIs yielded TCR beta cDNA. TCRdb re-called the 5' RACE reads and catalogs CDR3 proteins one per entry, DNA excluded. Recorded for this sample: approximately 22,000 distinct CDR3 sequences. On this clonotype itself: Its cognate antigen is unknown.

The material sequenced was blood T cells: a sorted CD56 or NKG2C T cell subset, CD4+ or CD8+ T cells, or bulk PBMC T cells (not recorded which). V is TRBV5-1 and J is TRBJ2-7; lacking DNA, the TRBD1 call made by TCRdb goes unchecked. The receptor's source is a man between 18 and 69 years old in good health. The CDR3 is CASSPRGTTRSSYEQYF.